The clone carrying this T cell receptor beta chain was counted many times. Its antigen is currently unknown. This record belongs to a study of post-analysis software for immune sequencing data. Study-wide results and limits: A few TRBV segments occurring more often in patients than controls included TRBV5-6, TRBV5-1 and TRBV20-1.

V was cut by 3 bases and J by 2 bases, with 11 bases left in between. CDR3 length: 14 residues. Unique molecular identifiers had been added to the TCR beta cDNA libraries. Using its own MiXCR run on the PCR reads, TCRdb lists one record per CDR3 protein. The profile shows 170,000 or so distinct CDR3 sequences, roughly 31% of them singletons. The chain combines TRBV12-3 or TRBV12-4 with TRBJ2-7, with D maybe TRBD2 (5 bases). Sequenced sample: blood. The clonotype originates from a girl aged 5 to 17 with multiple sclerosis. The CDR3 DNA follows: TGTGCCAGCAGTTTTGGGCTAGCCACCTACGAGCAGTACTTC. This sequence encodes CASSFGLATYEQYF.